These 21 T cell receptor beta chains came from one sample sequenced in a study of esophageal squamous cell carcinoma under preoperative chemotherapy. The sample's time point: after preoperative PTX-NDP chemotherapy. TCRdb redid the calling of the PCR reads with MiXCR, one entry per CDR3 protein. The repertoire consists of some 11,000 distinct CDR3 sequences, with around 63% occurring once and the leading ten covering over 25%. The material was obtained from a patient given preoperative chemotherapy. All receptors come from a human donor with esophageal squamous cell carcinoma. The donor label of this sample is uncertain.

The chain recombines TRBV4-2 with TRBJ2-5; D is possibly TRBD1 (6 bases). TRBJ2-7 matches the DNA end more closely, so the J call is doubtful. Looked up from germline, CDR1 is LGHNA and CDR2 is YNFKEQ. The CDR3 loop spans 15 amino acids. CDR3 loop: CASSLTLTGSYEQYF. CDR3 DNA sequence: TGTGCCAGCAGCCTAACCCTCACAGGGTCCTACGAGCAGTACTTC.

This clonotype was counted once. This rearrangement joins TRBV7-6 to TRBJ2-5; the D call may be TRBD1 or TRBD2 (5 bases each). The CDR3 has 15 amino acids. V lost 9 bases, J lost 10 bases, and 27 bases lay in between. Germline CDR1 SGHVS, CDR2 FNYEAQ. CDR3 loop: CARGLGVGDQNIQYF. The CDR3 nucleotides read TGTGCCAGGGGGTTGGGGGTGGGCGACCAAAACATCCAGTACTTC. Based on the CDR3 plus reference TRBV7-6 and TRBJ2-5, the full variable domain is GAGVSQSPRYKVTKRGQDVALRCDPISGHVSLYWYRQALGQGPEFLTYFNYEAQQDKSGLPNDRFSAERPEGSISTLTIQRTEQRDSAMYRCARGLGVGDQNIQYFGPGTRLLVL.

As to this clonotype: A junction end diverges from the germline sequence, so it may reflect a read error. J is TRBJ2-5 and V is TRBV6-1, with TRBD2 identical over 10 bases. The CDR3 has 16 amino acids. The germline gives CDR1 MNHNS, CDR2 SASEGT. The chain's CDR3 is CASGGFGGRDQDTQYF. The CDR3 DNA reads as TGTGCTAGCGGGGGGTTCGGGGGACGCGACCAAGATACCCAGTACTTC.

Comments on this clonotype: One end of the junction is discordant with germline, which a read error may explain. The J gene is TRBJ2-5, the V gene TRBV6-1; maybe TRBD2 (7 bases). In germline, CDR1 is MNHNS, CDR2 SASEGT. This CDR3 region has 17 residues. The CDR3 DNA follows: TGTGCCAGCAGTGCGCAGAGGGGGGGGCCGGACCAAGAGACGCAGTACTTC. Protein: CASSAQRGGPDQETQYF.

The chain joins TRBV6-1 to TRBJ2-1; no clear D gene. The better agreement between TRBJ2-5 and the DNA end casts doubt on the J call. CDR3 length: 14 amino acids. CDR1 is MNHNS, CDR2 SASEGT, per germline. The CDR3 region is CASSVDWQQETQYF. Written as DNA, the CDR3 is TGTGCCAGCAGTGTGGATTGGCAGCAAGAGACCCAGTACTTC.

Comments on this clonotype: At one end, the junction sequence differs from germline, possibly due to a read error. The chain joins TRBV6-1 to TRBJ2-4; D may be TRBD1 (6 bases). The CDR3 is 13 residues long. Germline V gives CDR1 MNHNS, CDR2 SASEGT. The CDR3 is CARGVGAKDIQYF. The CDR3 nucleotides read TGTGCCAGGGGGGTGGGGGCCAAAGATATTCAGTATTTC.

Turning to this clonotype: The junction and the germline gene differ at one end; a read error may be behind it. V gene TRBV6-4 combines with J gene TRBJ2-2, with D possibly called TRBD1 or TRBD2 (5 bases each). The CDR3 sequence is 16 residues long. Germline CDR1 MRHNA, CDR2 SNTAGT. The CDR3 nucleotides are TGTGCCAGCAGTGACTCGTCCCTCGGGGACCCCGAGGAGCAGTTTTTT. Its protein product is CASSDSSLGDPEEQFF.

This chain connects TRBV6-1 to TRBJ2-5, with 9 bases that match TRBD2. This CDR3 is 14 amino acids long. Germline V gene lookup returns CDR1 MNHNS and CDR2 SASEGT. J gave up 11 bases and V 5 bases, and 12 bases lay outside the gene matches. The CDR3 DNA is TGTGCCAGCAGTAATAGCGGGAGTTCTGGCGGGCAGTACTTC. Translation gives CASSNSGSSGGQYF.

CDR3 amino acids: CASSVHTYNEQYF. CDR3 DNA sequence: TGTGCCAGCAGTGTACACACCTACAATGAGCAGTACTTC. This chain connects TRBV27 to TRBJ2-4; D uncertain. This CDR3 is built from 13 residues. Germline assignment: CDR1 MNHEY and CDR2 SMNVEV (reference sequence). The V end was cut by 5 bases, the J end by 13 bases, with 18 bases between.

Comment on this clonotype: A junction boundary mismatches the germline segment, possibly from a read error. The chain links TRBV10-3 to TRBJ2-1; D possibly corresponds to TRBD1 (5 bases). This CDR3 comprises 13 residues. Germline CDR1 and CDR2: ENHRY and SYGVKD. DNA for the CDR3: TGTGCCCAGGGCTATGCGAGCTCCGATGAGCAGTTTTTT. This sequence encodes CAQGYASSDEQFF.

This clonotype was detected ten times or more. The V call is TRBV6-1, the J call TRBJ2-4; 9 bases are shared with TRBD1. Losses at the gene ends were 2 bases for V and 4 bases for J; bases not matched to a gene: 6. The CDR3 covers 16 residues. Germline CDR1 reads MNHNS; CDR2 reads SASEGT. The CDR3 protein is CASSETGTGMKNIQYF. DNA for the CDR3: TGTGCCAGCAGTGAAACCGGGACAGGGATGAAAAACATTCAGTACTTC.

The sample holds a few counts of this clonotype. It is likely a read error, because the conserved phenylalanine at the end of the CDR3 is missing. The DNA is left out, because the CDR3 cannot be placed on it with certainty; the CDR3 is given as TCRdb lists it. The chain couples TRBV6-1 to TRBJ1-3. Germline CDR1 MNHNS, CDR2 SASEGT. 8 amino acids form the CDR3, both terminal residues included. CDR3: CASSSLST.

This clonotype has at least ten counts. Given a much more abundant clone one base away, this may be a read error. This sequence joins TRBV7-3 and TRBJ2-1; 11 positions match TRBD2. The DNA end is a closer match to TRBJ2-7, so the J assignment may be wrong. CDR1 and CDR2 from the germline V gene are SGHTA and FQGTGA. The CDR3 contains 16 residues. The CDR3 bases are TGTGCCAGCAGCTTAATAGCGGGGGGGGGAAGGAATGAGCAGTACTTC. It specifies CASSLIAGGGRNEQYF.

The CDR3: CASSSHISRDRDSHYEQYF. CDR3 in DNA: TGTGCCAGCAGTTCCCACATTTCCCGGGACAGGGATAGTCACTACGAGCAGTACTTC. The chain is built from TRBV27 and TRBJ2-7, with 9 bases lining up with TRBD1. V lost 4 bases to trimming and J lost 3 bases; unmatched junction nucleotides: 19. CDR3 length: 19 residues. Per the germline V gene, CDR1 is MNHEY and CDR2 is SMNVEV (reference sequence).

This chain connects TRBV6-1 to TRBJ2-7, with a possible D match to TRBD2 (6 bases). The V end lost 3 bases, the J end lost 3 bases, and 12 bases lay between the germline ends. Germline values: CDR1 MNHNS, CDR2 SASEGT. The CDR3 runs to 14 residues. The CDR3 sequence is CASSEVAGRYEQYF. In DNA, the CDR3 is TGTGCCAGCAGTGAGGTTGCGGGGCGCTACGAGCAGTACTTC.

As concerns this clonotype: A junction end diverges from the germline sequence, so it may reflect a read error. This chain joins TRBV6-5 and TRBJ2-1, with D unresolved. The CDR3 is 12 amino acids. Germline V gene lookup returns CDR1 MNHEY and CDR2 SVGAGI. The CDR3 reads CASSYSRDKQYF. The CDR3, as DNA: TGTGCCAGCAGTTACTCGAGAGATAAGCAGTACTTT.

This clonotype is labeled as medium-sized. V usage is TRBV7-2 and J usage is TRBJ2-1; 11 nucleotides agree with TRBD2. The germline gives CDR1 SGHTA, CDR2 FQGNSA. CDR3 length: 17 residues. Unmatched junction bases numbered 19, after V lost 5 bases and J lost 13 bases. CDR3 DNA: TGTGCCAGCAGCGACGTAGCGGGAGGGCTTCAAGGAGAGACCCAGTTCTTC. Translation gives CASSDVAGGLQGETQFF.

With respect to this clonotype: Its ends do not fully match the called genes, so a read error is possible. The chain links TRBV6-1 to TRBJ2-3, with D tentatively TRBD1 or TRBD2 (5 bases each). The CDR3 is made up of 16 amino acids. CDR1 is MNHNS and CDR2 is SASEGT in the germline V gene. CDR3 sequence reads: CASSEFGGSATDTQYF. The CDR3 nucleotides read TGTGCCAGCAGTGAATTTGGGGGAAGCGCCACAGATACGCAGTATTTC.

This clonotype has only one observation. Its ends do not fully match the called genes, so a read error is possible. The V gene is TRBV6-5, the J gene TRBJ2-2, with TRBD2 as a possible D gene (5 bases). CDR3 size: 13 residues. The germline CDR1 and CDR2 sequences are MNHEY and SVGAGI. CDR3 amino acids: CAKSCEKTGELFF. CDR3 nucleotides: TGTGCCAAGAGTTGTGAGAAGACCGGGGAGCTGTTTTTC.

Worth noting for this clonotype: A much larger clone is a single base away; this may be a read error. The chain couples TRBV6-5 to TRBJ2-5; 8 bases match TRBD2. J gave up 11 bases and V 1 base, and 15 bases lay outside the gene matches. The CDR3 is 16 amino acids. Germline CDR1 reads MNHEY; CDR2 reads SVGAGI. This CDR3 is CASSYFSGGPSNEQYF. The CDR3 nucleotides are TGTGCCAGCAGTTACTTCTCGGGAGGGCCCTCGAATGAGCAGTACTTC.

The chain has TRBV10-2 and TRBJ2-3; 8 nucleotides match TRBD2. Judging by the DNA end, TRBJ2-7 fits better; the J call may be wrong. The germline V gene encodes CDR1 WSHSY and CDR2 SAAADI. The CDR3 totals 18 residues. CDR3 sequence: CASSGAGSGGFDTETQYF. For the CDR3, the DNA is TGCGCCAGCAGTGGGGCGGGTTCGGGGGGGTTCGACACAGAGACGCAGTACTTC.